The sequence of this T cell receptor (beta chain) was determined in a study of human T cells and chemical hapten exposure. Regarding the study as a whole: Positively correlated with patch test score were the counts of PT1 expanded TCRs. Counts of TCRs above 1 in 1000 frequency stayed unchanged with DPC sensitization. While controls formed fewer of them, expanded TCRs formed significantly more large CDR3 similarity clusters.

One entry per CDR3 protein results from TCRdb running MiXCR on the RACE reads. The sample consists of 190,000 or so distinct CDR3 sequences, about 22% of them appearing once. The time point is: patch test 3, about 24 weeks after DPC sensitization. As to treatment: therapeutic diphenylcyclopropenone sensitization with weekly scalp DPC. The study enrolled 18 to 70-year-old alopecia patients suitable for DPC. Notes on this clonotype: Its antigen is not known.

Source: whole blood, taken in connection with sensitization to the hapten diphenylcyclopropenone (DPC). The receptor was isolated from a woman aged 40 to 50 with alopecia areata. Some clones in this sample may be carry-over from other donors' samples.

This CDR3 reads CASSSSRVQETQYF. The CDR3 bases are TGTGCCAGCAGCTCCAGCAGGGTCCAAGAGACCCAGTACTTC. The chain is built from TRBV7-8 and TRBJ2-5; D is perhaps TRBD1 (5 bases). Deletions cut 4 bases from V and 1 base from J, with 10 bases between. The CDR3 contains 14 residues. Germline V gene lookup returns CDR1 SGHVS and CDR2 FQNEAQ. Filled out from reference TRBV7-8 and TRBJ2-5, the complete variable domain reads GAGVSQSPRYKVAKRGQDVALRCDPISGHVSLFWYQQALGQGPEFLTYFQNEAQLDKSGLPSDRFFAERPEGSVSTLKIQRTQQEDSAVYLCASSSSRVQETQYFGPGTRLLVL.